Listed here are 6 T cell receptor beta chains from one sample, sequenced in a study of cytomegalovirus exposure and HLA in healthy donors. The table came from immunoSEQ multiplex PCR; TCRdb's copy has only in-frame clones and leaves some out. The table has about 98,000 clones, roughly nine tenths seen once; the top ten hold about 5.7%. The sample comprised PBMCs. The receptor set was obtained from a man aged 18-30 years in good health and CMV-seropositive.

This clone was counted a single time. The chain couples TRBV20-1 to TRBJ2-1; a possible D gene is TRBD2 (6 bases). The CDR3 is made up of 10 amino acids. Deletions cut 5 bases from V and 10 bases from J, with 9 bases between. CDR1 and CDR2 (germline): DFQATT, SNEGSKA (reference sequence). CDR3 nucleotide sequence: TGCAGTGCTGGACTATTAGAGCAGTTCTTC. This gives the protein CSAGLLEQFF.

A few counts support this clone. V is TRBV25-1 and J is TRBJ2-2, with D maybe TRBD2 (6 bases). Trimming left V 6 bases short and J 3 bases short, with 11 bases between. Germline CDR1 reads MGHDK; CDR2 reads SYGVNS. CDR3 length: 14 amino acids. The chain's CDR3 is CASSGGGDTGELFF. The CDR3 DNA reads as TGTGCCAGCAGCGGGGGAGGCGACACCGGGGAGCTGTTTTTT.

This chain links TRBV28 with TRBJ2-7; D remains unclear. Deletions cut 7 bases from V and 6 bases from J, with 13 bases between. From germline, CDR1 is MDHEN and CDR2 SYDVKM. The CDR3 contains 12 residues. DNA for the CDR3: TGTGCCAGCACTTCCCTACTTGCCGAGCAGTACTTC. This gives the protein CASTSLLAEQYF.

The chain couples TRBV5-1 to TRBJ2-5, with 9 bases identical to TRBD2. The CDR3 runs to 14 residues. Trimming at V came to 5 bases and at J to 8 bases, leaving 10 bases not matched to a gene. Germline CDR1 reads SGHRS; CDR2 reads YFSETQ. The CDR3 protein is CASRYSSGAETQYF. CDR3 coding DNA: TGCGCCAGCAGGTACTCTAGCGGGGCGGAAACCCAGTACTTC.

This chain links TRBV19 with TRBJ2-1; D is unclear. Germline values: CDR1 LNHDA, CDR2 SQIVND (reference sequence). V lost 2 bases to trimming and J lost 2 bases, with 10 bases between them. The CDR3 runs 15 residues. In DNA, the CDR3 is TGTGCCAGTAGTATACAAAGCGAGGCCTACAATGAGCAGTTCTTC. It encodes CASSIQSEAYNEQFF.

This sequence joins TRBV27 and TRBJ2-7; 8 bases line up with TRBD1. Unmatched junction bases numbered 4, after V lost 3 bases and J lost 0 bases. The germline gives CDR1 MNHEY, CDR2 SMNVEV (reference sequence). The CDR3 totals 15 residues. The DNA of the CDR3 is TGTGCCAGCAGTTTCACAGGGGGGATCTCCTACGAGCAGTACTTC. Translated, it gives CASSFTGGISYEQYF.